Below are 12 T cell receptor beta chains sequenced from a single sample in a study of kidney transplant recipient with SARS-CoV-2 infection. TCRdb used MiXCR to reprocess the reads, holding one entry per CDR3 protein. The profile shows under 300,000 distinct CDR3 sequences, under 30% of them singletons. Sequencing used a blood sample, obtained at baseline and around day 110 from a kidney transplant recipient. The source of these receptors is a male patient aged 30 to 39 who had COVID-19 and was a kidney transplant recipient. The graft donor may have contributed some T cells.

This clonotype has a count of ten or more. The chain couples TRBV20-1 to TRBJ1-5; 7 nucleotides agree with TRBD1. The CDR3 sequence is 14 residues long. Germline V lookup: CDR1 DFQATT, CDR2 SNEGSKA (reference sequence). V lost 4 bases and J lost 2; bases outside the gene matches: 5. The CDR3 DNA sequence: TGCAGTGCTACCAGGGGGAATGGCAATCAGCCCCAGCATTTT. It yields the protein CSATRGNGNQPQHF.

This clonotype was observed once. A much larger clone is a single base away; this may be a read error. The chain is built from TRBV19 and TRBJ2-3, with D uncertain. Germline V gives CDR1 LNHDA, CDR2 SQIVND (reference sequence). There are 15 residues in the CDR3. Deletions cut 3 bases from V and 0 bases from J, with 10 bases between. The CDR3 DNA is TGTGCCAGTAGTATCGGCCCGGCCAGCACAGATACGCAGTATTTT. As protein: CASSIGPASTDTQYF.

A note on this clonotype: The likely explanation is a read error, given a far larger clone one base away. This chain links TRBV24-1 with TRBJ2-4; maybe TRBD2 (5 bases). Germline-derived CDR1 and CDR2 are KGHDR and SFDVKD. V lost 3 bases and J 13 bases, leaving 9 bases between the germline ends. This CDR3 spans 11 amino acids. As DNA, the CDR3 is TGTGCCACCAGTGATGGGGAGAGCCAGTACTTC. The encoded protein is CATSDGESQYF.

Comment on this clonotype: A clone one base away is much larger, so this may be a read error. J is TRBJ1-5 and V is TRBV9; TRBD1 agrees at 9 bases. This CDR3 is built from 17 residues. Germline CDR1 SGDLS, CDR2 YYNGEE. CDR3 sequence reads: CASSVGQGRIFDQPRHF. The CDR3 bases are TGTGCCAGCAGCGTGGGACAGGGAAGAATCTTCGATCAGCCCCGGCATTTT.

This clonotype was picked up many times. This CDR3 is CASSLWCCIGKTYGYTF. CDR3 nucleotides: TGTGCCAGCAGTCTATGGTGCTGCATCGGAAAGACCTATGGCTACACCTTC. The V call is TRBV6-2 or TRBV6-3, the J call TRBJ1-2, with D uncertain. This CDR3 is 17 amino acids long. The V end was cut by 5 bases, the J end by 4 bases, with 23 bases between. Germline V gene sequence: CDR1 MNHEY, CDR2 SVGEGT.

In its sample, this clonotype was seen many times. This chain uses TRBV7-9 with TRBJ2-3; D is perhaps TRBD2 (6 bases). From germline, CDR1 is SEHNR and CDR2 FQNEAQ (reference sequence). Deletions cut 7 bases from V and 5 bases from J, with 16 bases between. The CDR3 spans 14 residues. The DNA of the CDR3 is TGTGCCAGCACCCGGGACGCGGGGTTAGATACGCAGTATTTT. It specifies CASTRDAGLDTQYF.

Concerning this clonotype: A much larger clone lies one base from this, so it may be a read error. The chain is built from TRBV3-1 and TRBJ1-2, with D possibly being TRBD1 (5 bases). Germline CDR1 and CDR2: LGHDT and YNNKEL (reference sequence). CDR3 length equals 15 residues. CDR3 coding DNA: TGTGCCCGCAGCCAAGTCGGCGTCAGGGAGACCGGCTACACCTTC. Translating it yields CARSQVGVRETGYTF.

The table lists this clonotype with many counts. This sequence joins TRBV12-3 or TRBV12-4 and TRBJ2-1; 8 positions agree with TRBD2. The CDR3 length is 14 residues. V lost 5 bases to trimming and J lost 7 bases; unmatched junction nucleotides: 7. The CDR3 protein is CASSPFSGINEQFF. The CDR3 DNA reads TGTGCCAGCAGTCCCTTTAGCGGGATTAATGAGCAGTTCTTC.

This clonotype was detected many times. The chain combines TRBV5-1 with TRBJ2-7, with TRBD2 matching over 13 bases. The germline CDR1 and CDR2 sequences are SGHRS and YFSETQ. The CDR3 contains 18 residues. Trimming at V came to 0 bases and at J to 2 bases, leaving 8 bases not matched to a gene. The CDR3 loop is CASSLGRTSGRGAYEQYF. The CDR3 DNA reads as TGCGCCAGCAGCTTGGGAAGGACTAGCGGGAGAGGGGCCTACGAGCAGTACTTC.

This clonotype was found many times. V usage is TRBV7-9 and J usage is TRBJ1-5; D unresolved. The CDR3 extends over 13 amino acids. CDR1 is SEHNR and CDR2 is FQNEAQ in the germline V gene (reference sequence). Trimming left V 5 bases short and J 4 bases short, with 9 bases between. The CDR3 spells CASSPDHNQPQHF. CDR3 nucleotides: TGTGCCAGCAGCCCCGATCATAATCAGCCCCAGCATTTT.

For this clonotype: A read error may be the cause here, since a much bigger clone is one base away. V usage is TRBV7-1 and J usage is TRBJ2-4; no reliable D call. Near its end, the DNA agrees better with TRBJ1-2, so the J call may be wrong. TRBV7-1 is an ORF, and what it does is uncertain. The CDR3 runs 17 residues. The CDR3 here is CASSELFHEGKTNGYTF. CDR3 DNA: TGTGCCAGCAGCGAGTTATTTCACGAGGGAAAGACCAATGGCTACACCTTC.

This clonotype has ten or more counts. The chain has TRBV27 and TRBJ2-2; D unresolved. The CDR3 has 15 residues. V was cut by 0 bases and J by 2 bases, with 7 bases left in between. The germline CDR1 and CDR2 sequences are MNHEY and SMNVEV (reference sequence). The CDR3 nucleotides read TGTGCCAGCAGTTTATCCGTCCTTAACACCGGGGAGCTGTTTTTT. Translating it yields CASSLSVLNTGELFF.